The 16 T cell receptor beta chains below come from one sample, sequenced in a study of shared clonotypes between healthy human individuals. Data came from immunoSEQ multiplex PCR; TCRdb stores just in-frame clones and leaves some out. The sample has about 1.1 million clones; 60% to 80% are singletons. Sequenced: memory CD4+ T cells from PBMCs. Subset denoted: CD45RA-negative fraction. Receptors originate from a man younger than 35 in good health. Some clones in this sample may be carry-over from other donors' samples.

The gene calls are TRBV7-3 and TRBJ2-1, with D possibly TRBD1 on 5 matching bases. The CDR3 runs 16 residues. Trimming took off 4 bases at V and 8 bases at J, with 21 bases between the two ends. Looked up from germline, CDR1 is SGHTA and CDR2 is FQGTGA. The CDR3 loop reads CASSSLGSRLGDEQFF. For the CDR3, the DNA is TGTGCCAGCAGCTCCCTAGGAAGCCGCCTAGGGGATGAGCAGTTCTTC. Full variable domain (outside the CDR3, taken from reference TRBV7-3 and TRBJ2-1): GAGVSQTPSNKVTEKGKYVELRCDPISGHTALYWYRQSLGQGPEFLIYFQGTGAADDSGLPNDRFFAVRPEGSVSTLKIQRTERGDSAVYLCASSSLGSRLGDEQFFGPGTRLTVL.

As regards this clone: A far more abundant clone sits one base away, making this likely a read error. This chain uses TRBV7-2 with TRBJ2-5; 9 bases agree with TRBD2. V gave up 1 base and J gave up 1 base; unmatched junction bases: 13. The CDR3 loop spans 19 amino acids. Germline CDR1 is SGHTA and CDR2 is FQGNSA. The CDR3: CASSLGGRASGVVQETQYF. The DNA of the CDR3 is TGTGCCAGCAGCTTAGGTGGGCGGGCTAGCGGGGTTGTCCAAGAGACCCAGTACTTC. The whole variable domain, remainder taken from reference TRBV7-2 and TRBJ2-5, is GAGVSQSPSNKVTEKGKDVELRCDPISGHTALYWYRQSLGQGLEFLIYFQGNSAPDKSGLPSDRFSAERTGGSVSTLTIQRTQQEDSAVYLCASSLGGRASGVVQETQYFGPGTRLLVL.

The rearrangement joins TRBV27 to TRBJ1-5; possibly TRBD1 for D (5 bases). CDR1 is MNHEY, CDR2 SMNVEV, per germline (reference sequence). V lost 5 bases and J 7 bases, leaving 15 bases between the germline ends. This CDR3 contains 14 residues. CDR3 in amino acids: CASSSPGGNQPQHF. The CDR3 nucleotides are TGTGCCAGCAGTAGCCCGGGGGGAAACCAGCCCCAGCATTTT.

This chain connects TRBV30 to TRBJ1-1; D call uncertain. The germline gives CDR1 GTSNPN, CDR2 SVGIG (reference sequence). Trimming cost V 2 bases and J 3 bases, with 10 bases left between them. This CDR3 is 13 amino acids long. The CDR3 DNA follows: TGTGCCTGGAGTACGCAGTCGCACACTGAAGCTTTCTTT. Its protein is CAWSTQSHTEAFF.

V is TRBV18 and J is TRBJ2-7; the D gene is possibly TRBD1 (6 bases). Germline values: CDR1 KGHSH, CDR2 LQKENI. The CDR3 loop spans 14 amino acids. The germline V and J ends were trimmed by 6 bases and 0 bases, with 12 bases remaining between them. The CDR3 DNA is TGTGCCAGCTCGCTCGGGACATACTCCTACGAGCAGTACTTC. Protein product: CASSLGTYSYEQYF.

The CDR3 loop is CASSLLAEQYF. The DNA for the CDR3 is TGTGCCAGCAGTTTGTTAGCCGAGCAGTACTTC. V usage is TRBV28 and J usage is TRBJ2-7, with D uncertain. Between the trimmed V and J ends, which lost 3 bases and 6 bases, there was a span of 6 bases. The CDR3 totals 11 residues. Germline V CDR1 and CDR2: MDHEN, SYDVKM.

This clone was observed a single time. This sequence joins TRBV7-2 and TRBJ2-7; D is perhaps TRBD2 (5 bases). Germline loops: CDR1 SGHTA, CDR2 FQGNSA. The CDR3 has 14 amino acids. V shed 0 bases and J shed 4 bases, with 10 bases lying between them. CDR3 nucleotide sequence: TGTGCCAGCAGCTTAGCGCTTTCGGGATACGAGCAGTACTTC. As protein: CASSLALSGYEQYF.

The rearrangement joins TRBV2 to TRBJ1-3, with D possibly matching TRBD1 (5 bases). This CDR3 region has 17 residues. V lost 1 base and J 5 bases, leaving 18 bases between the germline ends. The germline CDR1 and CDR2 sequences are SNHLY and FYNNEI. This CDR3 is CASSEVIGQRARNTIYF. The DNA of the CDR3 is TGTGCCAGCAGTGAAGTAATCGGACAACGCGCCAGAAACACCATATATTTT.

There are many counts of this clone. The chain joins TRBV7-9 to TRBJ2-7, with D maybe TRBD2 (5 bases). This CDR3 contains 13 residues. Trimming removed 5 bases from V and 5 bases from J, with 13 bases in between. CDR1 and CDR2 (germline): SEHNR, FQNEAQ (reference sequence). CDR3 DNA: TGTGCCAGCAGCAGTCGGGGTCCCGACGAGCAGTACTTC. Protein sequence: CASSSRGPDEQYF.

The genes are TRBV10-3 and TRBJ1-1, with D possibly TRBD1 on 5 matching bases. Trimming pared 0 bases from V and 1 base from J, leaving 12 bases between. The CDR3 consists of 16 residues. The germline CDR1 and CDR2 sequences are ENHRY and SYGVKD. The CDR3 DNA sequence: TGTGCCATCAGTGAGTCAGGTCGAGGGGAGAACACTGAAGCTTTCTTT. Residues: CAISESGRGENTEAFF.

The chain couples TRBV7-9 to TRBJ2-1, with D hard to call. Trimming left V 1 base short and J 12 bases short, with 13 bases between. The germline gives CDR1 SEHNR, CDR2 FQNEAQ (reference sequence). The length of the CDR3 is 13 residues. CDR3 DNA: TGTGCCAGCAGCTTAGAGGGCCATGTAGGGCAGTTCTTC. Translation gives CASSLEGHVGQFF.

In its sample, this clone was seen a few times. The chain carries TRBV5-1 and TRBJ1-1, with unresolved D. The germline V and J ends were trimmed by 0 bases and 3 bases, with 9 bases remaining between them. The V gene's germline CDR1 is SGHRS and CDR2 YFSETQ. CDR3 size: 14 residues. CDR3 in DNA: TGCGCCAGCAGCTTGGTTAGTCGGGACACTGAAGCTTTCTTT. Protein: CASSLVSRDTEAFF.

This clone has more than one count but fewer than ten. The chain combines TRBV27 with TRBJ2-2; 9 nucleotides line up with TRBD1. Germline V lookup: CDR1 MNHEY, CDR2 SMNVEV (reference sequence). V trimming: 5 bases; J trimming: 1 base; junction bases outside the gene matches: 2. CDR3 length: 15 amino acids. DNA for the CDR3: TGTGCCAGCAGTGACAGGGGGAGGAACACCGGGGAGCTGTTTTTT. Encoded protein: CASSDRGRNTGELFF.

A note on this clone: In the same sample, other DNA sequences code for this CDR3. The rearrangement joins TRBV28 to TRBJ2-2; the D is unclear. Trimming pared 6 bases from V and 5 bases from J, leaving 4 bases between. The CDR3 length is 11 residues. Germline V gene sequence: CDR1 MDHEN, CDR2 SYDVKM. The CDR3 is CASRITGELFF. CDR3 DNA sequence: TGTGCCAGCAGGATAACCGGGGAGCTGTTTTTT.

There are a few counts of this clone. The chain joins TRBV2 to TRBJ2-7, with 14 bases fitting TRBD2. The V gene end was trimmed by 2 bases and the J gene end by 7 bases; junction bases not matched to a gene: 4. The CDR3 spans 15 residues. Germline V gene data show CDR1 as SNHLY and CDR2 as FYNNEI. The CDR3 DNA reads as TGTGCCAGCAGTGAATCAGGACTAGCGGGGGGTGAGCAGTACTTC. Translating it yields CASSESGLAGGEQYF.

V and J are TRBV4-2 and TRBJ2-3, with a weak D call TRBD2 (5 bases). The CDR3 consists of 15 residues. The germline V and J ends were trimmed by 0 bases and 2 bases, with 9 bases remaining between them. The germline gives CDR1 LGHNA, CDR2 YNFKEQ. CDR3 in amino acids: CASSQDWRATDTQYF. DNA for the CDR3: TGTGCCAGCAGCCAAGATTGGCGGGCCACAGATACGCAGTATTTT.